Listed below are T cell receptor beta chains from one sample, sequenced in a study of prognosis after radiotherapy for stage I lung cancer. TCRdb re-derived calls from the multiplex PCR reads in MiXCR, one entry per CDR3 protein. The table lists more than 30,000 distinct CDR3 sequences, around 43% of them singletons. Sample: PBMCs, taken before or after stereotactic body radiation therapy (not recorded which). These receptors all come from a donor aged 50 or older with non-small cell lung cancer. The CDR3 runs from the conserved cysteine through the conserved F or W. A D gene is named only where the DNA matches it firmly. Only part of the rows carry a size: once, few, many, or a class if the clone is expanded.

d_gene: TRBD1; v_gene: TRBV14; j_gene: TRBJ2-7; abundance: many; CDR3aa: CASSQARGRVKQYF; CDR3nt: TGTGCCAGCAGCCAAGCCAGGGGGCGCGTCAAGCAGTACTTC
d_gene: TRBD1; v_gene: TRBV5-1; j_gene: TRBJ1-1; abundance: many; CDR3aa: CASSKGGLNTEAFF; CDR3nt: TGCGCCAGCAGCAAAGGGGGCTTGAACACTGAAGCTTTCTTT
d_gene: -; v_gene: TRBV5-1; j_gene: TRBJ1-1; abundance: many; CDR3aa: CASSLWGYTEAFF; CDR3nt: TGCGCCAGCAGCTTGTGGGGGTACACTGAAGCTTTCTTT
d_gene: -; v_gene: TRBV5-4; j_gene: TRBJ1-5; abundance: many; CDR3aa: CASSLDGGGQPQHF; CDR3nt: TGTGCCAGCAGCTTGGACGGGGGCGGTCAGCCCCAGCATTTT
d_gene: -; v_gene: TRBV6-1; j_gene: TRBJ1-5; abundance: -; CDR3aa: CARSGQQERGNQPQHF; CDR3nt: TGTGCCAGAAGTGGTCAACAGGAGCGGGGCAATCAGCCCCAGCATTTT
d_gene: TRBD1; v_gene: TRBV6-1; j_gene: TRBJ1-4; abundance: many; CDR3aa: CASSTAGTGEKLFF; CDR3nt: TGTGCCAGCAGTACCGCGGGGACAGGGGAAAAACTGTTTTTT
d_gene: -; v_gene: TRBV28; j_gene: TRBJ1-3; abundance: many; CDR3aa: CASSLSGRGLRNTIYF; CDR3nt: TGTGCCAGCAGTTTATCCGGGAGGGGCCTGCGGAACACCATATATTTT
d_gene: -; v_gene: TRBV6-1; j_gene: TRBJ2-2; abundance: -; CDR3aa: CASSKKGGVSSGELFF; CDR3nt: TGTGCCAGCAGCAAAAAGGGGGGGGTGTCCTCCGGTGAGCTGTTTTTT
d_gene: -; v_gene: TRBV20-1; j_gene: TRBJ2-7; abundance: many; CDR3aa: CSARGLQGDSYEQYF; CDR3nt: TGCAGTGCTAGAGGTTTACAGGGTGACTCCTACGAGCAGTACTTC
d_gene: TRBD2; v_gene: TRBV10-3; j_gene: TRBJ2-1; abundance: many; CDR3aa: CASAGVDNEQFF; CDR3nt: TGTGCCTCCGCGGGGGTCGACAATGAGCAGTTCTTC
d_gene: -; v_gene: TRBV12-3/TRBV12-4; j_gene: TRBJ1-2; abundance: -; CDR3aa: CASGTPGTVYGYTF; CDR3nt: TGTGCCAGCGGCACCCCCGGGACGGTGTATGGCTACACCTTC
d_gene: TRBD1; v_gene: TRBV19; j_gene: TRBJ1-5; abundance: -; CDR3aa: CASTPKAGGYQPQHF; CDR3nt: TGTGCCAGTACCCCTAAGGCAGGGGGCTATCAGCCCCAGCATTTT
d_gene: -; v_gene: TRBV3-1; j_gene: TRBJ2-7; abundance: many; CDR3aa: CASSLPYEQYF; CDR3nt: TGTGCCAGCAGCCTTCCCTACGAGCAGTACTTC
d_gene: TRBD1; v_gene: TRBV7-2; j_gene: TRBJ2-1; abundance: many; CDR3aa: CASSLEGRGPYNEQFF; CDR3nt: TGTGCCAGCAGCTTAGAAGGCAGGGGGCCTTACAATGAGCAGTTCTTC
d_gene: -; v_gene: TRBV28; j_gene: TRBJ2-5; abundance: -; CDR3aa: CASSYTGKLMEIQYF; CDR3nt: TGTGCCAGCAGCTACACAGGGAAATTAATGGAGATCCAGTACTTC
d_gene: -; v_gene: TRBV9; j_gene: TRBJ2-3; abundance: many; CDR3aa: CASSVVPDTDTQYF; CDR3nt: TGTGCCAGCAGCGTAGTCCCCGACACAGATACGCAGTATTTT